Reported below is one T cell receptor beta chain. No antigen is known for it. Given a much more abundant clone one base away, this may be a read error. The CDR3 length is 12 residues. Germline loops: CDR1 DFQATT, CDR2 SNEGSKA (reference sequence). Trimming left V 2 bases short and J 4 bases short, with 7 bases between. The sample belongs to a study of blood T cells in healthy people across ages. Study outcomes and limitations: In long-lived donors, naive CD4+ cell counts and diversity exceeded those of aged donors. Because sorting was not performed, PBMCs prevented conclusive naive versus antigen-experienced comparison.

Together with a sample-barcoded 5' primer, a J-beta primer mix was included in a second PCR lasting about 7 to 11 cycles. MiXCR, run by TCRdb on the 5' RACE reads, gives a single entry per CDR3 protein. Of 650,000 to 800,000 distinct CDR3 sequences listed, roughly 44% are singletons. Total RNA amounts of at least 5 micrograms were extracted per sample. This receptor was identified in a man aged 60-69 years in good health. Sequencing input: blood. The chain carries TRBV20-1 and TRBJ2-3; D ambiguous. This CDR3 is CSARTGSDTQYF. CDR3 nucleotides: TGCAGTGCTAGAACGGGTTCAGATACGCAGTATTTT.